This entry lists 17 T cell receptor beta chains sequenced from one sample in a study of cytomegalovirus exposure and HLA in healthy donors. The PCR contained 60 Vbeta and 13 Jbeta primers. TCRdb's table, derived via immunoSEQ multiplex PCR, lists solely in-frame clones and lacks some. Altogether 65,000 to 95,000 clones are present, over 70% being singletons, with the ten largest covering roughly 12%. Sequencing was carried out using PBMCs. The receptors derive from a man between 65 and 85 years old in good health and CMV-seronegative.

The CDR3 bases are TGTGCCTGGAGTCGAGCCAGAGCAGCAGGCGAGCAGTACTTC. It translates to CAWSRARAAGEQYF. This chain uses TRBV30 with TRBJ2-7; D gene uncertain. This CDR3 contains 14 residues. V was clipped by 2 bases and J by 6 bases, with 17 bases between them. Germline V gene lookup returns CDR1 GTSNPN and CDR2 SVGIG (reference sequence).

This chain connects TRBV4-1 to TRBJ2-5, with 15 bases fitting TRBD2. V was pared by 3 bases and J by 2 bases, with 19 bases of the junction left unmatched. This CDR3 comprises 22 residues. The V gene's germline CDR1 is MGHRA and CDR2 YSYEKL. This CDR3 reads CASSQTSLTGLAGGGYQETQYF. The CDR3 bases are TGCGCCAGCAGCCAGACCAGTTTGACGGGACTAGCGGGGGGCGGATATCAAGAGACCCAGTACTTC.

The J gene is TRBJ1-4, the V gene TRBV9; TRBD1 might be the D (5 bases). The CDR3 is 14 amino acids. Looked up from germline, CDR1 is SGDLS and CDR2 is YYNGEE. The V end lost 4 bases, the J end lost 6 bases, and 13 bases lay between the germline ends. The CDR3 is CASSPSGAYEKLFF. The DNA of the CDR3 is TGTGCCAGCAGCCCAAGTGGGGCTTATGAAAAACTGTTTTTT.

The chain has TRBV9 and TRBJ2-5, with 8 bases aligning to TRBD2. Germline CDR1 is SGDLS and CDR2 is YYNGEE. The trim removed 2 bases at V and 2 bases at J, leaving 8 bases unmatched. The CDR3 totals 16 residues. CDR3 in amino acids: CASSVAQRGTQETQYF. CDR3 DNA: TGTGCCAGCAGCGTTGCCCAGCGGGGGACACAAGAGACCCAGTACTTC.

This chain connects TRBV10-2 to TRBJ1-6, with 8 bases aligning to TRBD1. The length of the CDR3 is 14 residues. The germline V gene has CDR1 WSHSY and CDR2 SAAADI. V dropped 9 bases and J dropped 7; count of bases not matched to a gene: 8. DNA for the CDR3: TGCGCCAGTAGGGGGGGGACAGGAAATTCACCCCTCCACTTT. It yields the protein CASRGGTGNSPLHF.

The V call is TRBV7-2, the J call TRBJ2-2; D not certain. The V gene lost 5 bases and the J gene lost 2 bases, with 12 bases spanning the gap. The CDR3 runs to 15 residues. Per germline, CDR1 SGHTA and CDR2 FQGNSA. The CDR3 DNA is TGTGCCAGCAGCCCCGCCCGAGTAAACACCGGGGAGCTGTTTTTT. As protein: CASSPARVNTGELFF.

The chain has TRBV30 and TRBJ2-5, with 14 bases fitting TRBD2. Trimming took 1 base from V and 5 from J; bases not matched to a gene: 9. The CDR3 sequence is 17 residues long. Germline V gene lookup returns CDR1 GTSNPN and CDR2 SVGIG (reference sequence). CDR3 amino acids: CAWSAGLAGGPSETQYF. The DNA of the CDR3 is TGTGCCTGGAGTGCTGGACTAGCGGGGGGCCCCTCGGAGACCCAGTACTTC. The full variable domain, its missing parts supplied by reference TRBV30 and TRBJ2-5, is SQTIHQWPATLVQPVGSPLSLECTVEGTSNPNLYWYRQAAGRGLQLLFYSVGIGQISSEVPQNLSASRPQDRQFILSSKKLLLSDSGFYLCAWSAGLAGGPSETQYFGPGTRLLVL.

The CDR3 DNA follows: TGCGCCAGCAGCTTGGTACTAGCGGGGGGACTAGGGGATGAGCAGTTCTTC. It specifies CASSLVLAGGLGDEQFF. The rearrangement uses TRBV5-1 and TRBJ2-1, with TRBD2 matching 12 bases. Germline V lookup: CDR1 SGHRS, CDR2 YFSETQ. V shed 0 bases and J 8 bases; nucleotides not matched to a gene: 9. The CDR3 contains 17 residues.

The chain uses TRBV7-9 and TRBJ1-6; no firm D call. Per the germline V gene, CDR1 is SEHNR and CDR2 is FQNEAQ (reference sequence). The CDR3 has 14 residues. The V end lost 7 bases, the J end lost 2 bases, and 9 bases lay between the germline ends. CDR3 DNA sequence: TGTGCCAGCACCTCCGGGGCCTATAATTCACCCCTCCACTTT. This sequence encodes CASTSGAYNSPLHF.

As concerns this clone: One junction end disagrees with the germline gene, perhaps due to a read error. The rearrangement uses TRBV7-9 and TRBJ2-1, with 13 bases identical to TRBD2. In germline, CDR1 is SEHNR, CDR2 FQNEAQ (reference sequence). The CDR3 totals 16 residues. The CDR3 sequence is CSSSLPLGLAGDEQFF. In DNA, the CDR3 is TGTTCCAGCAGCTTGCCGCTTGGACTAGCGGGAGATGAGCAGTTCTTC.

The chain links TRBV30 to TRBJ2-5; tentative D call: TRBD1 (6 bases). CDR1 and CDR2 (germline): GTSNPN, SVGIG (reference sequence). V dropped 4 bases and J dropped 2 bases, with 8 bases sitting between them. The CDR3 length is 12 residues. For the CDR3, the DNA is TGTGCCTGGAATACAGGGCAAGAGACCCAGTACTTC. It encodes CAWNTGQETQYF.

The rearrangement joins TRBV7-8 to TRBJ2-5; 15 bases match TRBD2. The CDR3 runs to 18 residues. Germline CDR1 reads SGHVS; CDR2 reads FQNEAQ. Germline trimming cut 5 bases from V and 4 bases from J; bases unmatched to any gene: 11. CDR3 residues: CASSARTSGRALGETQYF. CDR3 sequence (DNA): TGTGCCAGCAGCGCCCGGACTAGCGGGAGGGCCCTGGGAGAGACCCAGTACTTC.

The chain uses TRBV30 and TRBJ1-5, with 7 bases that match TRBD1. Germline assignment: CDR1 GTSNPN and CDR2 SVGIG (reference sequence). The length of the CDR3 is 15 residues. V gave up 3 bases and J gave up 2 bases; unmatched junction bases: 7. This CDR3 reads CAWRPGDRRNQPQHF. CDR3 nucleotides: TGTGCCTGGAGACCCGGGGACAGACGCAATCAGCCCCAGCATTTT.

The J gene is TRBJ2-7, the V gene TRBV5-1, with TRBD1 identical over 8 bases. Germline CDR1 reads SGHRS; CDR2 reads YFSETQ. The CDR3 consists of 15 residues. V shed 4 bases, J shed 0 bases, and the junction held 6 bases outside the gene matches. CDR3 DNA: TGCGCCAGCAGCGTGGGACAGGCGGGCTCCTACGAGCAGTACTTC. Translation gives CASSVGQAGSYEQYF.

The chain joins TRBV19 to TRBJ2-4; TRBD2 agrees at 7 bases. Germline V CDR1 and CDR2: LNHDA, SQIVND (reference sequence). Unmatched junction bases numbered 8, after V lost 3 bases and J lost 9 bases. This CDR3 has 14 amino acids. The CDR3 DNA follows: TGTGCCAGTAGTATTGGGGGGGAAAGTGGCATTCAGTACTTC. As protein: CASSIGGESGIQYF.

V gene TRBV18 combines with J gene TRBJ2-1; 7 bases fit TRBD2. Germline CDR1 KGHSH, CDR2 LQKENI. The V segment lost 4 bases and the J segment 8 bases; nucleotides outside the gene matches: 8. CDR3 length: 14 residues. CDR3 residues: CASSLGLGSDEQFF. The CDR3 DNA is TGTGCCAGCTCACTTGGACTAGGGTCCGATGAGCAGTTCTTC. The variable domain in full, with the rest retrieved from reference TRBV18 and TRBJ2-1, is NAGVMQNPRHLVRRRGQEARLRCSPMKGHSHVYWYRQLPEEGLKFMVYLQKENIIDESGMPKERFSAEFPKEGPSILRIQQVVRGDSAAYFCASSLGLGSDEQFFGPGTRLTVL.

The CDR3 DNA follows: TGTGCCAGCAGAGGAGGACCGTCTAACTATGGCTACACCTTC. The encoded protein is CASRGGPSNYGYTF. This chain joins TRBV7-2 and TRBJ1-2; D gene ambiguous. This CDR3 spans 14 amino acids. Germline lookup yields CDR1 SGHTA and CDR2 FQGNSA. V was cut by 6 bases and J by 0 bases, with 11 bases left in between. The variable domain in full, with the rest retrieved from reference TRBV7-2 and TRBJ1-2, is GAGVSQSPSNKVTEKGKDVELRCDPISGHTALYWYRQSLGQGLEFLIYFQGNSAPDKSGLPSDRFSAERTGGSVSTLTIQRTQQEDSAVYLCASRGGPSNYGYTFGSGTRLTVV.